Following are 23 T cell receptor beta chains from one sample sequenced in a study of shared clonotypes between healthy human individuals. The table came from immunoSEQ multiplex PCR; TCRdb's copy has only in-frame clones and leaves some out. This table has 2 million to 2.5 million clones, approximately 95% appearing once. The material sequenced was naive CD4+ T cells sorted from blood. Subset of the sample: CD45RA+ positively selected. The receptors shown here come from a man in his late teens or twenties in good health.

The chain uses TRBV7-2 and TRBJ1-2; D is unresolved. The CDR3 is 14 amino acids. V lost 3 bases and J lost 5, with 13 bases in between. Per germline, CDR1 SGHTA and CDR2 FQGNSA. Here the CDR3 DNA reads TGTGCCAGCAGCTTCGAGAGAGGGATATATGGCTACACCTTC. It specifies CASSFERGIYGYTF.

The rearrangement links TRBV5-5 to TRBJ2-6; no definite D call. This CDR3 spans 14 amino acids. With 4 bases removed from V and 0 bases from J, the gap between germline ends came to 5 bases. Germline CDR1 SGHKS, CDR2 YYEKEE (reference sequence). The DNA for the CDR3 is TGTGCCAGCAGCCCGCCCTCTGGGGCCAACGTCCTGACTTTC. As protein: CASSPPSGANVLTF.

The rearrangement uses TRBV4-1 and TRBJ2-5; the match to TRBD2 covers 12 bases. The CDR3 has 17 amino acids. Germline values: CDR1 MGHRA, CDR2 YSYEKL. V was clipped by 5 bases and J by 5 bases; unmatched bases: 12. The CDR3 here is CASSSTLATSGRETQYF. CDR3 nucleotides: TGCGCCAGCAGCTCAACCCTCGCCACTAGCGGGAGGGAGACCCAGTACTTC.

V usage is TRBV7-2 and J usage is TRBJ2-1; D ambiguous. Germline CDR1 reads SGHTA; CDR2 reads FQGNSA. This CDR3 comprises 12 residues. V lost 6 bases and J 4 bases, leaving 7 bases between the germline ends. This CDR3 is CASRQIYNEQFF. CDR3 nucleotides: TGTGCCAGCAGACAGATTTACAATGAGCAGTTCTTC.

V usage is TRBV30 and J usage is TRBJ2-5, with 9 bases lining up with TRBD2. Germline V gene sequence: CDR1 GTSNPN, CDR2 SVGIG (reference sequence). The CDR3 covers 14 residues. V trimming: 2 bases; J trimming: 5 bases; junction bases outside the gene matches: 6. CDR3 sequence (DNA): TGTGCCTGGAGTATTAGCGGGAGTACTGAGACCCAGTACTTC. Translating it yields CAWSISGSTETQYF.

The genes are TRBV10-2 and TRBJ2-1; the D gene is possibly TRBD2 (6 bases). Trimming removed 3 bases at V and 14 bases at J, with 11 bases between. Germline loops: CDR1 WSHSY, CDR2 SAAADI. The CDR3 totals 11 residues. The CDR3 here is CASSELAVEFF. The CDR3 bases are TGCGCCAGCAGTGAACTAGCAGTGGAGTTCTTC.

This clone was seen more than once but under ten times. The CDR3 here is CATSWVEQPQHF. For the CDR3, the DNA is TGTGCCACCTCGTGGGTGGAGCAGCCCCAGCATTTT. The rearrangement joins TRBV28 to TRBJ1-5; D is ambiguous. Deletions cut 10 bases from V and 7 bases from J, with 14 bases between. This CDR3 is built from 12 residues. Per germline, CDR1 MDHEN and CDR2 SYDVKM.

V is TRBV4-1 and J is TRBJ2-3; D ambiguous. V was pared by 7 bases and J by 4 bases, with 6 bases between. Germline assignment: CDR1 MGHRA and CDR2 YSYEKL. This CDR3 region has 11 residues. CDR3 bases: TGCGCCAGCACCGAGGCAGATACGCAGTATTTT. This codes for CASTEADTQYF.

Concerning this clone itself: The sample carries other DNA sequences with the same CDR3. J is TRBJ2-2 and V is TRBV30, with TRBD2 as a possible D gene (6 bases). V dropped 3 bases and J dropped 8 bases, with 13 bases sitting between them. The germline gives CDR1 GTSNPN, CDR2 SVGIG (reference sequence). This CDR3 has 13 amino acids. The CDR3 region has the DNA TGTGCCTGGAGACTGGGGGGAACGGGGGAGCTGTTTTTT. It yields the protein CAWRLGGTGELFF.

The chain has TRBV28 and TRBJ1-3; D is possibly TRBD1 (5 bases). V was shortened by 3 bases and J by 4 bases, with 16 bases between the two germline ends. The CDR3 contains 16 residues. The germline V gene encodes CDR1 MDHEN and CDR2 SYDVKM. CDR3 DNA sequence: TGTGCCAGCAGTTTCTCAGGGCATAGGGCAGGAAACACCATATATTTT. Its translation: CASSFSGHRAGNTIYF.

V is TRBV7-9 and J is TRBJ2-1, with TRBD1 matching 7 bases. Trimming cost V 0 bases and J 6 bases; bases outside gene matches: 8. The CDR3 is made up of 16 amino acids. In germline, CDR1 is SEHNR, CDR2 FQNEAQ (reference sequence). DNA of the CDR3: TGTGCCAGCAGCTTAGCCGGGACAGTGGGTACCAATGAGCAGTTCTTC. As protein: CASSLAGTVGTNEQFF. The variable domain in full, completed from reference TRBV7-9 and TRBJ2-1, reads DTGVSQNPRHKITKRGQNVTFRCDPISEHNRLYWYRQTLGQGPEFLTYFQNEAQLEKSRLLSDRFSAERPKGSFSTLEIQRTEQGDSAMYLCASSLAGTVGTNEQFFGPGTRLTVL.

The rearrangement uses TRBV21-1 and TRBJ2-5; the table's D gene call, TRBD2, was not cross checked with the DNA. TRBV21-1 is tagged as a pseudogene. The length of the CDR3 is 17 residues. DNA for the CDR3: TGTGCCAGCAGCAAAGAGGAGAGAGCCAGCTTCCAAGAGACCCAGTACTTC. It codes for CASSKEERASFQETQYF.

This chain joins TRBV6-6 and TRBJ1-2, with D possibly being TRBD1 (6 bases). CDR1 and CDR2 (germline): MNHNY, SVGAGI (reference sequence). Trimming removed 5 bases at V and 4 bases at J, with 14 bases between. This CDR3 is built from 14 residues. The CDR3 reads CASSQQAQGYGYTF. The CDR3 DNA reads as TGTGCCAGCAGTCAACAGGCACAGGGCTATGGCTACACCTTC.

This clone was counted a single time. The chain joins TRBV28 to TRBJ1-6; TRBD1 matches at 8 bases. Unmatched junction bases numbered 2, after V lost 1 base and J lost 6 bases. CDR3 length: 15 amino acids. Germline lookup yields CDR1 MDHEN and CDR2 SYDVKM. The CDR3 loop is CASSLFGQGNSPLHF. In DNA, the CDR3 is TGTGCCAGCAGTTTATTCGGACAGGGTAATTCACCCCTCCACTTT.

In its sample, this clone was seen a few times. The identical CDR3 is also encoded by other nucleotide sequences in the sample. This rearrangement joins TRBV18 to TRBJ1-4; D uncertain. Germline-derived CDR1 and CDR2 are KGHSH and LQKENI. This CDR3 region has 12 residues. Trimming took off 3 bases at V and 5 bases at J, with 4 bases between the two ends. Here the CDR3 DNA reads TGTGCCAGCTCACCGACCAATGAAAAACTGTTTTTT. Translation gives CASSPTNEKLFF. Full variable domain (outside the CDR3, taken from reference TRBV18 and TRBJ1-4): NAGVMQNPRHLVRRRGQEARLRCSPMKGHSHVYWYRQLPEEGLKFMVYLQKENIIDESGMPKERFSAEFPKEGPSILRIQQVVRGDSAAYFCASSPTNEKLFFGSGTQLSVL.

The chain has TRBV4-1 and TRBJ1-2, with no clear D. This CDR3 region has 14 residues. Per germline, CDR1 MGHRA and CDR2 YSYEKL. Trimming removed 2 bases at V and 2 bases at J, with 9 bases between. As DNA, the CDR3 is TGCGCCAGCAGCCAACCGGGAGGGAACTATGGCTACACCTTC. Encoded protein: CASSQPGGNYGYTF.

The chain uses TRBV6-5 and TRBJ2-3; D is unclear. The length of the CDR3 is 15 residues. Germline CDR1 and CDR2: MNHEY and SVGAGI. Trimming stripped 6 bases from V and 0 bases from J, with 13 bases between. As DNA, the CDR3 is TGTGCCAGCAGCGCGGCTACCTCTAGCACAGATACGCAGTATTTT. Translation gives CASSAATSSTDTQYF.

The rearrangement uses TRBV12-5 and TRBJ2-7; TRBD2 aligns across 10 bases. The CDR3 has 17 residues. J was trimmed by 0 bases and V by 8 bases; bases with no gene match: 13. The germline CDR1 and CDR2 sequences are LGHNT and FRNRAP. The CDR3 region is CASRPSGSLYPSYEQYF. The CDR3 region has the DNA TGTGCTAGTAGGCCTAGCGGGAGTTTGTATCCCTCCTACGAGCAGTACTTC.

This CDR3 reads CASSLQGHNTGELFF. In nucleotides, the CDR3 is TGTGCCAGCAGCTTACAGGGGCACAACACCGGGGAGCTGTTTTTT. The V call is TRBV7-9, the J call TRBJ2-2; perhaps TRBD1 as D (6 bases). CDR1 is SEHNR and CDR2 is FQNEAQ in the germline V gene (reference sequence). The CDR3 spans 15 residues. V was shortened by 2 bases and J by 2 bases, with 9 bases between the two germline ends.

The genes are TRBV21-1 and TRBJ2-7; TRBD1 is taken as the D call from the table, unchecked against the DNA. TRBV21-1 corresponds to a pseudogene. The CDR3 runs 18 residues. The CDR3 DNA sequence: TGTGCCAGCAGCAAAAAAAAGGGCCAGGGGGTGGGCGAGAACGAGCAGTACTTC. Translation: CASSKKKGQGVGENEQYF.

This chain joins TRBV5-1 and TRBJ2-5; TRBD2 matches 12 bases. The CDR3 contains 14 residues. J was trimmed by 2 bases and V by 7 bases; bases with no gene match: 3. Looked up from germline, CDR1 is SGHRS and CDR2 is YFSETQ. The CDR3 here is CASGGLAGQETQYF. The CDR3 nucleotides are TGCGCCAGCGGCGGACTAGCGGGGCAAGAGACCCAGTACTTC.

J is TRBJ2-1 and V is TRBV5-4, with D unclear. V was clipped by 4 bases and J by 6 bases, with 11 bases between them. CDR1 is SGHNT and CDR2 is YYREEE in the germline V gene (reference sequence). The CDR3 runs 13 residues. The CDR3 region is CASSLERANEQFF. The CDR3 DNA is TGTGCCAGCAGCCTGGAAAGGGCCAATGAGCAGTTCTTC.

V is TRBV25-1 and J is TRBJ2-1, with a weak D call TRBD2 (6 bases). Germline V lookup: CDR1 MGHDK, CDR2 SYGVNS. V lost 9 bases and J lost 0, with 12 bases in between. The CDR3 covers 14 residues. CDR3 residues: CARAGLFSYNEQFF. Written as DNA, the CDR3 is TGTGCCAGGGCGGGACTTTTCTCCTACAATGAGCAGTTCTTC.